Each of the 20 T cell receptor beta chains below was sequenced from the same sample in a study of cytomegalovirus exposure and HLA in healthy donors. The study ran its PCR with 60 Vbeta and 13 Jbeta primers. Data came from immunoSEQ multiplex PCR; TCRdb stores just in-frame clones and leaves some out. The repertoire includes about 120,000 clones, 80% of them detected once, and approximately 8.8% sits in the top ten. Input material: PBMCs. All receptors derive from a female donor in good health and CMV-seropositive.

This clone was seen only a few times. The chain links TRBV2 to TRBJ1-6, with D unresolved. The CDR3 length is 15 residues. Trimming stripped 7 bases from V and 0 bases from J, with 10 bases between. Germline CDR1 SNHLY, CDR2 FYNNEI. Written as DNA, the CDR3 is TGTGCCAGCAAAGTACAGAACTCCTATAATTCACCCCTCCACTTT. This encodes CASKVQNSYNSPLHF.

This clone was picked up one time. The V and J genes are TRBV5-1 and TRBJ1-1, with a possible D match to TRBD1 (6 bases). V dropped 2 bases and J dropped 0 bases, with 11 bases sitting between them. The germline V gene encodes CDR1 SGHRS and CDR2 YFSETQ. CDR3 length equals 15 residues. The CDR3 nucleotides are TGCGCCAGCAGCTTATGGACAGACTTGAACACTGAAGCTTTCTTT. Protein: CASSLWTDLNTEAFF.

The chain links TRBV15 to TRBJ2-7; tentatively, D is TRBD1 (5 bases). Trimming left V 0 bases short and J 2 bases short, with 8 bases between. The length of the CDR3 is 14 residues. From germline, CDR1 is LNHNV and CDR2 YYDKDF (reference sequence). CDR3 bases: TGTGCCACCAGCAGAGATACAGGTACCTACGAGCAGTACTTC. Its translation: CATSRDTGTYEQYF.

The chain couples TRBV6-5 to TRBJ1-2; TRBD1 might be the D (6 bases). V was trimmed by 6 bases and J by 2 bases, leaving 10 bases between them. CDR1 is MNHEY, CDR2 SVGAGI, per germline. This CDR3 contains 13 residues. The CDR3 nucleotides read TGTGCCAGCAGGAAAGGACAGAACTATGGCTACACCTTC. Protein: CASRKGQNYGYTF.

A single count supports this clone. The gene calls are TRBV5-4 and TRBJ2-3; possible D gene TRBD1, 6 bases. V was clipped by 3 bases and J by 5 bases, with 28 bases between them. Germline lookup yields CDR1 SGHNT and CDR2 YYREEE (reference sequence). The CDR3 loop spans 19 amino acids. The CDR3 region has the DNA TGTGCCAGCAGCTCTCAACCCGTGGAGACTCACAGGGTAATAGATACGCAGTATTTT. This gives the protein CASSSQPVETHRVIDTQYF.

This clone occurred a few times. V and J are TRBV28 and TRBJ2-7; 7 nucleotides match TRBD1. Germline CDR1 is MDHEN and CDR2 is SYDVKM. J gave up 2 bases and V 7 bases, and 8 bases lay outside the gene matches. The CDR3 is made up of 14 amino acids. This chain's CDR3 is CASNPGQSTYEQYF. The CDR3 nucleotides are TGTGCCAGCAACCCGGGACAGTCCACCTACGAGCAGTACTTC. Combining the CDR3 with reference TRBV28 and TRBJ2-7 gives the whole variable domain DVKVTQSSRYLVKRTGEKVFLECVQDMDHENMFWYRQDPGLGLRLIYFSYDVKMKEKGDIPEGYSVSREKKERFSLILESASTNQTSMYLCASNPGQSTYEQYFGPGTRLTVT.

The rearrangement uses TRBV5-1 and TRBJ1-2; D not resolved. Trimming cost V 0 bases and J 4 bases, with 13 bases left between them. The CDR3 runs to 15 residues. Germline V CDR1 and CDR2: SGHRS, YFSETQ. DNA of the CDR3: TGCGCCAGCAGCTTGGGCCCGATAGGGAGCTATGGCTACACCTTC. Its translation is CASSLGPIGSYGYTF.

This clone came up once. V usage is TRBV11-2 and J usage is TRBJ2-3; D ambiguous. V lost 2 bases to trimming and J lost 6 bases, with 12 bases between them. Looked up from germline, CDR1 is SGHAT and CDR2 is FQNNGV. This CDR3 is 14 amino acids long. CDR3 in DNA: TGTGCCAGCAGCTTAACGCGCGGTGCCGATACGCAGTATTTT. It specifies CASSLTRGADTQYF. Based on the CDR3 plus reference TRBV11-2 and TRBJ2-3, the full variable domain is EAGVAQSPRYKIIEKRQSVAFWCNPISGHATLYWYQQILGQGPKLLIQFQNNGVVDDSQLPKDRFSAERLKGVDSTLKIQPAKLEDSAVYLCASSLTRGADTQYFGPGTRLTVL.

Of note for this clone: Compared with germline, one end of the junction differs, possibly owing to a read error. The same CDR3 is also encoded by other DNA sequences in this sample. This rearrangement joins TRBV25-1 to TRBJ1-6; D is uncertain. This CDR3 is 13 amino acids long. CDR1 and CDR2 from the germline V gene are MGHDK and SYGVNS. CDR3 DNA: TGTGCTAGCAACGGGATGGGGATTTCACCCCTCCACTTT. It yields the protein CASNGMGISPLHF.

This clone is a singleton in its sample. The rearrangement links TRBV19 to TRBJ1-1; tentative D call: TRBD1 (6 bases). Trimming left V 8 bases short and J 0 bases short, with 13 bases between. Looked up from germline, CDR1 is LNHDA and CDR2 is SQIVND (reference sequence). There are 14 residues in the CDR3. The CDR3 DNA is TGTGCCAGTGGACAGCCCCTTATGAACACTGAAGCTTTCTTT. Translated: CASGQPLMNTEAFF.

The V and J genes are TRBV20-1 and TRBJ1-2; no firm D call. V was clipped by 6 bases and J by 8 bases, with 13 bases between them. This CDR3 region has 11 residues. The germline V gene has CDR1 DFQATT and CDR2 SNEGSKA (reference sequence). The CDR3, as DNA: TGCAGTGCCCCGGGAGGAGCGGGCTACACCTTC. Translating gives CSAPGGAGYTF.

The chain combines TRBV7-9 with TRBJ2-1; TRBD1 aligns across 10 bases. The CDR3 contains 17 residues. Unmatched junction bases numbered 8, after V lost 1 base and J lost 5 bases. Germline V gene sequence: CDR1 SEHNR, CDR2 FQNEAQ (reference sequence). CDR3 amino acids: CASSLDLGTGVNNEQFF. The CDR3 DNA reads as TGTGCCAGCAGCTTAGATCTAGGGACAGGGGTTAACAATGAGCAGTTCTTC.

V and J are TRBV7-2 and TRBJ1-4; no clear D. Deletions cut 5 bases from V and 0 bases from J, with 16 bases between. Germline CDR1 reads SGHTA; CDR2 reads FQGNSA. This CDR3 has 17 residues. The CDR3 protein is CASSQQISGATNEKLFF. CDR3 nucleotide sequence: TGTGCCAGCAGCCAGCAAATATCGGGTGCAACTAATGAAAAACTGTTTTTT.

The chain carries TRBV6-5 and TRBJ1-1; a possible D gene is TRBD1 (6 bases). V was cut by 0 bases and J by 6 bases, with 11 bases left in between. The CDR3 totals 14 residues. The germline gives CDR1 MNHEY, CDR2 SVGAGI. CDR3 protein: CASSYSITGPEAFF. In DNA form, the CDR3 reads TGTGCCAGCAGTTACTCAATAACAGGGCCTGAAGCTTTCTTT.

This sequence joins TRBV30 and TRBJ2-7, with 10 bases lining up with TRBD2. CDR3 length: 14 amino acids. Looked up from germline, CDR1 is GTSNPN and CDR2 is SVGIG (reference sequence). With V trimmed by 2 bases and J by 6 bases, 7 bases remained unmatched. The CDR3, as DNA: TGTGCCTGGAGTAACCAGCGGGGGGGCCTCGAGCAGTACTTC. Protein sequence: CAWSNQRGGLEQYF.

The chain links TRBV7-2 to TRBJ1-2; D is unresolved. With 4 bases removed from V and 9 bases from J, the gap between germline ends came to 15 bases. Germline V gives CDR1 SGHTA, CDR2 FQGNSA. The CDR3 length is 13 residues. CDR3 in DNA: TGTGCCAGCAGCTCTGCGGGCCGTATGAGCTACACCTTC. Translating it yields CASSSAGRMSYTF.

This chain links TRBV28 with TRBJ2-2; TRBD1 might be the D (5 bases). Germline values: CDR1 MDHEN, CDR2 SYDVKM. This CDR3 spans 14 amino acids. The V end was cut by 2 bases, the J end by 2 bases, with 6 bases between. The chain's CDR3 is CASSLGHNTGELFF. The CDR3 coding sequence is TGTGCCAGCAGTTTAGGACATAACACCGGGGAGCTGTTTTTT. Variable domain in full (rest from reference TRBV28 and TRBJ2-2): DVKVTQSSRYLVKRTGEKVFLECVQDMDHENMFWYRQDPGLGLRLIYFSYDVKMKEKGDIPEGYSVSREKKERFSLILESASTNQTSMYLCASSLGHNTGELFFGEGSRLTVL.

The CDR3 sequence: CASSSGLRGAQYF. The DNA of the CDR3 is TGTGCCAGCAGCTCGGGACTGCGTGGCGCGCAGTATTTT. The chain carries TRBV6-4 and TRBJ2-3; D is possibly TRBD2 (6 bases). The CDR3 length is 13 residues. V was shortened by 6 bases and J by 10 bases, with 17 bases between the two germline ends. Germline CDR1 reads MRHNA; CDR2 reads SNTAGT.

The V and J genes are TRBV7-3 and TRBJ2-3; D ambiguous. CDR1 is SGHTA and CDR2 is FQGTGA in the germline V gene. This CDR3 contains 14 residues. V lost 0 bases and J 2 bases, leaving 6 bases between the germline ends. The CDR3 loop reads CASSLTRNTDTQYF. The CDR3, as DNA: TGTGCCAGCAGCTTAACCAGGAACACAGATACGCAGTATTTT.

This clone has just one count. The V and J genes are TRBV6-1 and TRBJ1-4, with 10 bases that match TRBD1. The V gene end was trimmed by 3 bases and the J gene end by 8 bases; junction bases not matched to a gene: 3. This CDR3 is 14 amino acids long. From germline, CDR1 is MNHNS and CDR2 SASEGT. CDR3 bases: TGTGCCAGCAGTGAGACAGGGGGCGGCGAAAAACTGTTTTTT. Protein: CASSETGGGEKLFF.